Presented here are 17 T cell receptor beta chains from one specimen sequenced in a study of OX40 agonist ivuxolimab in advanced cancers. The repertoire was sequenced with immunoSEQ multiplex PCR; TCRdb's copy has only in-frame clones and lacks some. The sample carries 77,000 or so clones, under 95% recorded once. Source: CD4+ or CD8+ T cells sorted from blood, taken in a trial of the OX40 agonist ivuxolimab. Source of these receptors: an adult with an advanced solid tumor such as melanoma, head and neck, liver or kidney cancer.

J is TRBJ2-7 and V is TRBV6-5, with D unresolved. CDR1 is MNHEY and CDR2 is SVGAGI in the germline V gene. The V gene lost 0 bases and the J gene lost 12 bases, with 9 bases spanning the gap. The CDR3 loop spans 11 amino acids. For the CDR3, the DNA is TGTGCCAGCAGTTACTCGGGCCCTTTGTACTTC. It is translated as CASSYSGPLYF.

The chain has TRBV29-1 and TRBJ2-7; tentative D call: TRBD1 (6 bases). Trimming took 4 bases from V and 5 from J, leaving 9 bases between them. The V gene's germline CDR1 is SQVTM and CDR2 ANQGSEA. The CDR3 spans 11 residues. The CDR3 region has the DNA TGCAGCGTTGGGACAGATCACGAGCAGTACTTC. Residues: CSVGTDHEQYF.

The chain couples TRBV5-1 to TRBJ2-7; 8 bases map to TRBD1. The CDR3 contains 16 residues. The V segment lost 0 bases and the J segment 2 bases; nucleotides outside the gene matches: 7. The germline V gene encodes CDR1 SGHRS and CDR2 YFSETQ. The CDR3: CASSLEGGQGTYEQYF. CDR3 sequence (DNA): TGCGCCAGCAGCTTGGAAGGTGGACAGGGCACCTACGAGCAGTACTTC. The whole variable domain, remainder taken from reference TRBV5-1 and TRBJ2-7, is KAGVTQTPRYLIKTRGQQVTLSCSPISGHRSVSWYQQTPGQGLQFLFEYFSETQRNKGNFPGRFSGRQFSNSRSEMNVSTLELGDSALYLCASSLEGGQGTYEQYFGPGTRLTVT.

The chain links TRBV10-3 to TRBJ1-2; D gene unclear. The CDR3 is made up of 13 amino acids. V was clipped by 2 bases and J by 5 bases, with 9 bases between them. Germline V gene sequence: CDR1 ENHRY, CDR2 SYGVKD. Here the CDR3 reads CAISEGESYGYTF. The CDR3 nucleotides are TGTGCCATCAGTGAGGGCGAGTCTTATGGCTACACCTTC.

This chain joins TRBV12-5 and TRBJ2-7; 10 bases are shared with TRBD2. V shed 2 bases and J 6 bases; nucleotides not matched to a gene: 16. This CDR3 region has 18 residues. In germline, CDR1 is LGHNT, CDR2 FRNRAP. The DNA for the CDR3 is TGTGCTAGTGGTTTGCTCCTAACGGCTAGCGGGAGATTGGGCGAGCAGTACTTC. Translated: CASGLLLTASGRLGEQYF.

V is TRBV19 and J is TRBJ2-1; TRBD1 aligns across 10 bases. Germline V gene lookup returns CDR1 LNHDA and CDR2 SQIVND (reference sequence). J gave up 7 bases and V 6 bases, and 9 bases lay outside the gene matches. This CDR3 region has 15 residues. The CDR3: CASRGAGQGKNEQFF. The DNA for the CDR3 is TGTGCCAGTAGGGGGGCGGGACAGGGGAAGAATGAGCAGTTCTTC.

The chain links TRBV28 to TRBJ2-3; 7 nucleotides align to TRBD1. J was trimmed by 4 bases and V by 5 bases; bases with no gene match: 15. Germline CDR1 MDHEN, CDR2 SYDVKM. There are 17 residues in the CDR3. CDR3 DNA sequence: TGTGCCAGCAGTCTCCGTCGCGACAGGGATTTGGCAGATACGCAGTATTTT. Protein: CASSLRRDRDLADTQYF.

V gene TRBV6-5 combines with J gene TRBJ2-1, with TRBD2 identical over 9 bases. Germline CDR1 is MNHEY and CDR2 is SVGAGI. The CDR3 has 15 residues. V trimming: 6 bases; J trimming: 7 bases; junction bases outside the gene matches: 10. The DNA of the CDR3 is TGTGCCAGCAGGGTAGCGCGGGGGGGCCATAATGAGCAGTTCTTC. Translated: CASRVARGGHNEQFF.

This clone was seen just once. The V and J genes are TRBV11-3 and TRBJ2-1; 7 bases are a match to TRBD2. J gave up 2 bases and V 0 bases, and 4 bases lay outside the gene matches. Germline values: CDR1 SGHNT, CDR2 YENEEA. This CDR3 spans 16 amino acids. The CDR3 protein is CASSLDGGSPYNEQFF. CDR3 bases: TGTGCCAGCAGCTTAGACGGCGGGAGTCCCTACAATGAGCAGTTCTTC.

This clone was picked up a small number of times. The J gene is TRBJ2-3, the V gene TRBV7-8, with D unclear. Germline CDR1 reads SGHVS; CDR2 reads FQNEAQ. Trimming cost V 5 bases and J 1 base, with 13 bases left between them. The CDR3 is 15 amino acids. The CDR3 sequence: CASSPKGLGTDTQYF. The CDR3 bases are TGTGCCAGCAGCCCCAAGGGTCTCGGCACAGATACGCAGTATTTT.

This clone was seen just once. This chain links TRBV7-9 with TRBJ1-6; D is undetermined. Trimming stripped 1 base from V and 7 bases from J, with 11 bases between. Germline assignment: CDR1 SEHNR and CDR2 FQNEAQ (reference sequence). This CDR3 comprises 15 residues. CDR3 residues: CASSLVPHENSPLHF. CDR3 DNA sequence: TGTGCCAGCAGCTTAGTTCCCCACGAGAATTCACCCCTCCACTTT. Full variable domain (rest looked up from reference TRBV7-9 and TRBJ1-6): DTGVSQNPRHKITKRGQNVTFRCDPISEHNRLYWYRQTLGQGPEFLTYFQNEAQLEKSRLLSDRFSAERPKGSFSTLEIQRTEQGDSAMYLCASSLVPHENSPLHFGNGTRLTVT.

The chain is built from TRBV25-1 and TRBJ2-7; unclear D gene. The CDR3 spans 11 residues. V was cut by 7 bases and J by 4 bases, with 8 bases left in between. Germline CDR1 and CDR2: MGHDK and SYGVNS. CDR3 sequence reads: CASTAKYEQYF. In DNA form, the CDR3 reads TGTGCCAGCACAGCTAAATACGAGCAGTACTTC.

The rearrangement joins TRBV30 to TRBJ1-1, with D possibly TRBD1 on 6 matching bases. With 7 bases removed from V and 4 bases from J, the gap between germline ends came to 10 bases. The CDR3 is 11 amino acids. The germline V gene has CDR1 GTSNPN and CDR2 SVGIG (reference sequence). The CDR3 sequence: CALSRGTEAFF. The CDR3 DNA is TGTGCCTTATCCAGGGGCACTGAAGCTTTCTTT.

In this sample, this clone turned up once. The V and J genes are TRBV28 and TRBJ1-1, with D possibly matching TRBD1 (5 bases). V shed 7 bases and J shed 1 base, with 7 bases lying between them. The CDR3 runs 12 residues. CDR1 is MDHEN, CDR2 SYDVKM, per germline. CDR3 DNA: TGTGCCAGCAACACAGGGAACACTGAAGCTTTCTTT. Translated, it gives CASNTGNTEAFF.

The chain joins TRBV11-3 to TRBJ2-2, with 10 bases fitting TRBD2. After removal of 4 bases from V and 5 bases from J, the junction contained 4 bases not matched to a gene. The CDR3 covers 15 residues. Germline CDR1 reads SGHNT; CDR2 reads YENEEA. The CDR3 sequence is CASSSSGSTTGELFF. DNA of the CDR3: TGTGCCAGCAGCTCTAGCGGGAGTACGACCGGGGAGCTGTTTTTT.

This chain uses TRBV28 with TRBJ1-1, with D perhaps TRBD1 (5 bases). V dropped 3 bases and J dropped 7 bases, with 18 bases sitting between them. CDR3 length: 15 residues. CDR1 is MDHEN and CDR2 is SYDVKM in the germline V gene. The CDR3 here is CASSFSALGGVEAFF. The CDR3 DNA is TGTGCCAGCAGTTTTTCGGCCCTCGGAGGGGTTGAAGCTTTCTTT.

CDR3 region: CASSQAGQGAGVQYF. CDR3 bases: TGTGCCAGCAGCCAAGCGGGACAGGGGGCGGGAGTTCAGTACTTC. V gene TRBV4-2 combines with J gene TRBJ2-4; TRBD1 matches at 12 bases. CDR1 and CDR2 from the germline V gene are LGHNA and YNFKEQ. The V and J ends lost 1 base and 11 bases, in that order; junction bases with no gene match: 6. The CDR3 has 15 amino acids.